The next 2 T cell receptor beta chains were all read from a single sample in a study of early T cells in non-severe SARS-CoV-2 infection. A single record per CDR3 protein comes from TCRdb applying MiXCR to the 5' RACE reads. Of roughly 83,000 distinct CDR3 sequences in the sample, approximately 12% were seen once. Here the sequenced sample was whole blood, taken at baseline. These receptors originate from an adult who was a healthcare worker with PCR-confirmed SARS-CoV-2 infection or an uninfected control (not recorded which).

This clonotype has a handful of counts. This chain links TRBV29-1 with TRBJ1-1; 8 nucleotides match TRBD1. V shed 4 bases, J shed 5 bases, and the junction held 3 bases outside the gene matches. Germline V gives CDR1 SQVTM, CDR2 ANQGSEA. The length of the CDR3 is 12 residues. The CDR3 region is CSVGQGRTEAFF. CDR3 nucleotide sequence: TGCAGCGTTGGACAGGGGAGGACTGAAGCTTTCTTT.

This CDR3 is CASSHRDLNTGELFF. Here the CDR3 DNA reads TGTGCCAGCAGTCACAGGGATCTGAACACCGGGGAGCTGTTTTTT. The chain links TRBV28 to TRBJ2-2, with D possibly being TRBD1 (6 bases). From germline, CDR1 is MDHEN and CDR2 SYDVKM. V shed 5 bases and J shed 1 base, with 11 bases lying between them. This CDR3 spans 15 amino acids.